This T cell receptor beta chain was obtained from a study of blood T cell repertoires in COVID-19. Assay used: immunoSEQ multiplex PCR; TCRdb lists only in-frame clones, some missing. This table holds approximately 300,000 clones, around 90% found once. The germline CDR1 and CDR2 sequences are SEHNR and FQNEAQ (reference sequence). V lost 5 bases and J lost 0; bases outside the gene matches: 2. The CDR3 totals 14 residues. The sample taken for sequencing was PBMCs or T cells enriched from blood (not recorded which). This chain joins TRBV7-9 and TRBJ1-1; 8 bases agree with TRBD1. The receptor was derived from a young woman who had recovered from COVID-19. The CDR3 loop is CASSRTGMNTEAFF. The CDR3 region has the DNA TGTGCCAGCAGCAGGACAGGGATGAACACTGAAGCTTTCTTT.